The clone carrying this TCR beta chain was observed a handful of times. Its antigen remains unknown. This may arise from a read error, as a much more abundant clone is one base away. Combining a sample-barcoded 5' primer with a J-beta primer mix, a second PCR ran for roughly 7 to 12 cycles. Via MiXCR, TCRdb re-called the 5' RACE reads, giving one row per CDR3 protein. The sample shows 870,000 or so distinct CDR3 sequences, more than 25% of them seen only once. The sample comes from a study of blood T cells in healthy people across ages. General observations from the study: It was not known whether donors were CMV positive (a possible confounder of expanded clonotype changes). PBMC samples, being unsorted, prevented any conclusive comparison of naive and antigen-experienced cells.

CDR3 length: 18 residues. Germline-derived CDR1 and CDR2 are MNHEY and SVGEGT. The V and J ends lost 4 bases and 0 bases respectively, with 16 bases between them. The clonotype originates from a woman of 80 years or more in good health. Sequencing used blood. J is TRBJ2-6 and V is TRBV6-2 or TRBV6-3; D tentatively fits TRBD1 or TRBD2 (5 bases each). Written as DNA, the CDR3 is TGTGCCAGCAGTTGCGGTCGGGGACGGCACTCTGGGGCCAACGTCCTGACTTTC. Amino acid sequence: CASSCGRGRHSGANVLTF.